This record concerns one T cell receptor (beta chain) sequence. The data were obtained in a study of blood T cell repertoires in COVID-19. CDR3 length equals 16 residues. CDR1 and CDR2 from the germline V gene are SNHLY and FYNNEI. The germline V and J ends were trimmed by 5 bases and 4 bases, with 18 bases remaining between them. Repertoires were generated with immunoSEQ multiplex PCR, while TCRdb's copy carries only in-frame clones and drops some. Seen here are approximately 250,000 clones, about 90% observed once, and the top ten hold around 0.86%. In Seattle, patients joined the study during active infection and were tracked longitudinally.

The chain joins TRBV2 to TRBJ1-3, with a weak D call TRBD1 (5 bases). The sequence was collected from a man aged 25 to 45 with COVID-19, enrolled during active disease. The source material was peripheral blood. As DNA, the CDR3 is TGTGCCAGCAGTCCAGGGTCGGCGGACCTCGGAAACACCATATATTTT. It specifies CASSPGSADLGNTIYF.